This T cell receptor (beta chain) was documented in a study of cytomegalovirus exposure and HLA in healthy donors. The assay was immunoSEQ multiplex PCR, and TCRdb's table has in-frame clones only and misses some. The table records 150,000 to 170,000 clones, about 86% of them present only once. V lost 4 bases and J lost 0, with 8 bases in between. This CDR3 is 13 amino acids long. From germline, CDR1 is SGHRS and CDR2 YFSETQ. Source material: PBMCs. This sequence joins TRBV5-1 and TRBJ2-7; possible D gene TRBD1, 5 bases. The sequence came from a human donor in good health. CDR3 DNA sequence: TGCGCCAGCAGCGTGACAGTCTCCTACGAGCAGTACTTC. Amino acids: CASSVTVSYEQYF.